Following are 31 T cell receptor beta chains from one sample sequenced in a study of T cells in Graves' hyperthyroidism and ophthalmopathy. Amplified TCR beta CDR3 regions came from RNA transcripts. Primed by the HTBI set, a first-round RT-PCR was run on the TCR CDR3. TCRdb itself ran the multiplex PCR reads through MiXCR, one entry per CDR3 protein. The data contain a few hundred thousand distinct CDR3 sequences, approximately 15% of them singletons. Sequencing was performed on blood. These receptors came from a woman aged 25 to 39 with Graves' hyperthyroidism that later progressed to Graves' ophthalmopathy.

Notes on this clonotype: Given a much more abundant clone one base away, this may be a read error. The rearrangement joins TRBV5-1 to TRBJ1-5, with D possibly matching TRBD1 (5 bases). There are 14 residues in the CDR3. Germline V CDR1 and CDR2: SGHRS, YFSETQ. CDR3 coding DNA: TGCGCCAGCAGCCTGGGGGGGGGGAATGGGCCCCAGAATTTT. Its protein is CASSLGGGNGPQNF.

The CDR3 coding sequence is TGTGCCAGCAGCTCTCGGTCGGGGCGGACCACCGGGGAGCTGTTTTTT. Translating gives CASSSRSGRTTGELFF. The chain combines TRBV7-8 with TRBJ2-2, with D tentatively TRBD1 or TRBD2 (5 bases each). Germline CDR1 and CDR2: SGHVS and FQNEAQ. Trimming shortened V by 4 bases and J by 4 bases, and 16 bases separated the two germline ends. The CDR3 runs 16 residues. Filled out from reference TRBV7-8 and TRBJ2-2, the complete variable domain reads GAGVSQSPRYKVAKRGQDVALRCDPISGHVSLFWYQQALGQGPEFLTYFQNEAQLDKSGLPSDRFFAERPEGSVSTLKIQRTQQEDSAVYLCASSSRSGRTTGELFFGEGSRLTVL.

This clonotype has ten or more counts. This chain connects TRBV6-1 to TRBJ1-1; D not resolved. Trimming removed 5 bases from V and 6 bases from J, with 13 bases in between. CDR1 MNHNS and CDR2 SASEGT come from the germline V gene. There are 13 residues in the CDR3. The DNA of the CDR3 is TGTGCCAGCAGTTCAACCCAGAGCCCTGAAGCTTTCTTT. It codes for CASSSTQSPEAFF.

This clonotype was seen at least ten times. The rearrangement joins TRBV4-2 to TRBJ1-5, with 10 positions matching TRBD1. CDR3 size: 18 residues. Germline V gene data show CDR1 as LGHNA and CDR2 as YNFKEQ. The junction had 11 bases not matched to a gene; V was cut back by 0 bases and J by 6 bases. CDR3 nucleotides: TGTGCCAGCAGCCAAGATTCCGCGACAGGGGGCATAGGTCAGCCCCAGCATTTT. Its translation: CASSQDSATGGIGQPQHF.

This clonotype was seen at least ten times. The CDR3 DNA is TGCGCCAGCAGCCACGAGACTAGCGGAGCCCAAGAGACCCAGTACTTC. It specifies CASSHETSGAQETQYF. The chain has TRBV4-1 and TRBJ2-5; 9 bases agree with TRBD2. The CDR3 covers 16 residues. The V gene's germline CDR1 is MGHRA and CDR2 YSYEKL. Losses at the gene ends were 3 bases for V and 1 base for J; bases not matched to a gene: 6.

This clonotype occurred a few times. With a much larger clone just one base away, this may be a read error. The chain recombines TRBV28 with TRBJ2-7, with D possibly called TRBD1 or TRBD2 (6 bases each). With 10 bases removed from V and 1 base from J, the gap between germline ends came to 20 bases. This CDR3 region has 15 residues. Per germline, CDR1 MDHEN and CDR2 SYDVKM. The CDR3, as DNA: TGTGCCATCTCGTCTAGAACAGGGAGGTCCTACGAGCAGTACTTC. Its protein is CAISSRTGRSYEQYF.

The sample holds a few counts of this clonotype. The rearrangement uses TRBV4-1 and TRBJ2-6; TRBD1 agrees at 7 bases. V shed 1 base, J shed 2 bases, and the junction held 8 bases outside the gene matches. In germline, CDR1 is MGHRA, CDR2 YSYEKL. CDR3 length: 18 residues. For the CDR3, the DNA is TGCGCCAGCAGCCAAGGGGTCAAGAGGGGGCCTGGGGCCAACGTCCTGACTTTC. The encoded protein is CASSQGVKRGPGANVLTF.

The sample holds many counts of this clonotype. The rearrangement links TRBV11-2 to TRBJ1-6, with a weak D call TRBD1 (5 bases). The CDR3 totals 17 residues. CDR1 and CDR2 from the germline V gene are SGHAT and FQNNGV. V was clipped by 1 base and J by 5 bases, with 15 bases between them. CDR3 in DNA: TGTGCCAGCAGCTTAGCCCTTGCAGGGCTCGATAATTCACCCCTCCACTTT. This translates into CASSLALAGLDNSPLHF.

The table lists this clonotype with many counts. The CDR3 bases are TGCAGTGCTTGGCCCCAAGAGACCCAGTACTTC. Protein: CSAWPQETQYF. The chain couples TRBV20-1 to TRBJ2-5; D is undetermined. CDR3 length: 11 amino acids. V was clipped by 5 bases and J by 1 base, with 5 bases between them. Germline CDR1 reads DFQATT; CDR2 reads SNEGSKA (reference sequence).

This clonotype is a singleton in its sample. With a much larger clone just one base away, this may be a read error. This chain connects TRBV7-9 to TRBJ2-3; 9 nucleotides agree with TRBD2. This CDR3 has 15 residues. Germline-derived CDR1 and CDR2 are SEHNR and FQNEAQ (reference sequence). The DNA for the CDR3 is TGTGCCAGCAGCTTAGGGGTAGCGGGAGCAGATACGCACTATTTT. It is translated as CASSLGVAGADTHYF.

This clonotype was seen a handful of times. The chain carries TRBV5-5 and TRBJ1-1; D not certain. The CDR3 sequence is 14 residues long. Germline CDR1 and CDR2: SGHKS and YYEKEE (reference sequence). Trimming cost V 0 bases and J 1 base, with 7 bases left between them. The CDR3 loop reads CASSLGWTNTEAFF. CDR3 in DNA: TGTGCCAGCAGCTTGGGTTGGACGAACACTGAAGCTTTCTTT.

This clonotype was seen many times. The rearrangement uses TRBV19 and TRBJ1-1; a possible D gene is TRBD1 (5 bases). Germline V gene lookup returns CDR1 LNHDA and CDR2 SQIVND (reference sequence). This CDR3 is built from 13 residues. The V end was cut by 3 bases, the J end by 5 bases, with 10 bases between. The CDR3 loop is CASSIVRQTEAFF. The CDR3 coding sequence is TGTGCCAGTAGTATCGTACGACAGACTGAAGCTTTCTTT.

The table lists this clonotype with many counts. This chain connects TRBV11-3 to TRBJ1-6; perhaps TRBD1 as D (5 bases). Germline V gene data show CDR1 as SGHNT and CDR2 as YENEEA. This CDR3 region has 16 residues. Trimming stripped 5 bases from V and 6 bases from J, with 17 bases between. Here the CDR3 DNA reads TGTGCCAGCAGCGCCATCGGGGGGGGAGGTAATTCACCCCTCCACTTT. This encodes CASSAIGGGGNSPLHF.

This clonotype was detected ten times or more. V gene TRBV19 combines with J gene TRBJ1-6; D gene unclear. The CDR3 is made up of 13 amino acids. Germline V gives CDR1 LNHDA, CDR2 SQIVND (reference sequence). Trimming removed 5 bases at V and 10 bases at J, with 12 bases between. This CDR3 is CASSGDSGSPLHF. The CDR3 DNA follows: TGTGCCAGTAGTGGAGACTCGGGATCACCCCTCCACTTT.

In regard to this clonotype: Its ends do not fully match the called genes, so a read error is possible. The gene calls are TRBV28 and TRBJ1-5; D call uncertain. The CDR3 extends over 14 amino acids. Germline CDR1 MDHEN, CDR2 SYDVKM. CDR3 loop: CAGSLRWGGQPQHF. Written as DNA, the CDR3 is TGTGCCGGCAGTCTCCGCTGGGGTGGTCAGCCCCAGCATTTT.

As to this clonotype: With a much larger clone just one base away, this may be a read error. The chain couples TRBV28 to TRBJ1-5; possible D gene TRBD1, 5 bases. The CDR3 sequence is 15 residues long. CDR1 is MDHEN and CDR2 is SYDVKM in the germline V gene. CDR3: CASSLGLAGNEPQHF. As DNA, the CDR3 is TGTGCCAGCAGTTTGGGGCTAGCGGGCAATGAGCCCCAGCATTTT.

This clonotype was detected only a few times. The gene calls are TRBV19 and TRBJ1-1; the D is unclear. Trimming pared 0 bases from V and 5 bases from J, leaving 10 bases between. The CDR3 is made up of 14 amino acids. Germline CDR1 is LNHDA and CDR2 is SQIVND (reference sequence). CDR3 in amino acids: CASSIDLPPTEAFF. The CDR3 nucleotides read TGTGCCAGTAGTATAGATCTCCCACCGACTGAAGCTTTCTTT.

Many counts were recorded for this clonotype. The chain uses TRBV6-1 and TRBJ2-2, with D hard to call. This CDR3 comprises 14 residues. Germline assignment: CDR1 MNHNS and CDR2 SASEGT. The V end lost 7 bases, the J end lost 1 base, and 10 bases lay between the germline ends. CDR3 amino acids: CASTRLENTGELFF. DNA for the CDR3: TGTGCCAGCACCCGACTCGAGAACACCGGGGAGCTGTTTTTT.

The chain employs TRBV18 and TRBJ1-1, with D tentatively TRBD1 (5 bases). Per germline, CDR1 KGHSH and CDR2 LQKENI. Trimming took off 5 bases at V and 3 bases at J, with 13 bases between the two ends. CDR3 length equals 14 residues. The CDR3 nucleotides read TGTGCCAGCTCATCCATGGGGGGGGACACTGAAGCTTTCTTT. Its protein is CASSSMGGDTEAFF.

This clonotype has at least ten counts. The chain uses TRBV15 and TRBJ1-2; a possible D gene is TRBD1 (6 bases). The V end was cut by 5 bases, the J end by 8 bases, with 27 bases between. From germline, CDR1 is LNHNV and CDR2 YYDKDF (reference sequence). There are 17 residues in the CDR3. The CDR3, as DNA: TGTGCCACCAGCTTACAGGGAGGAACTAGCGTCTCGGAGGGCTACACCTTC. This gives the protein CATSLQGGTSVSEGYTF. The entire variable domain, with the rest obtained from reference TRBV15 and TRBJ1-2, is as follows: DAMVIQNPRYQVTQFGKPVTLSCSQTLNHNVMYWYQQKSSQAPKLLFHYYDKDFNNEADTPDNFQSRRPNTSFCFLDIRSPGLGDTAMYLCATSLQGGTSVSEGYTFGSGTRLTVV.

On this clonotype: This may be a read error, as it is one base from a much larger clone. This rearrangement joins TRBV28 to TRBJ2-1, with D uncertain. The CDR3 is 13 residues long. From germline, CDR1 is MDHEN and CDR2 SYDVKM. This chain's CDR3 is CTSSFQTYNEQFF. CDR3 nucleotides: TGTACCAGCAGTTTCCAGACCTACAATGAGCAGTTCTTC.

Only a few counts were recorded for this clonotype. The chain couples TRBV6-1 to TRBJ2-5; TRBD2 agrees at 8 bases. Per the germline V gene, CDR1 is MNHNS and CDR2 is SASEGT. The CDR3 totals 17 residues. V dropped 6 bases and J dropped 3; count of bases not matched to a gene: 15. As DNA, the CDR3 is TGTGCCAGCAGACCACCTGCGGGAACTAGCGGAGAAGAGACCCAGTACTTC. It yields the protein CASRPPAGTSGEETQYF.

The rearrangement joins TRBV6-4 to TRBJ2-7; perhaps TRBD2 as D (6 bases). Germline V gene lookup returns CDR1 MRHNA and CDR2 SNTAGT. V gave up 6 bases and J gave up 3 bases, with 18 bases separating them. The CDR3 loop spans 15 amino acids. CDR3 protein: CASSEVGGLLYEQYF. DNA for the CDR3: TGTGCCAGCAGCGAGGTTGGAGGGCTACTCTACGAGCAGTACTTC.

In its sample, this clonotype was seen many times. The rearrangement links TRBV12-3 or TRBV12-4 to TRBJ1-5, with a weak D call TRBD1 (6 bases). There are 15 residues in the CDR3. The V gene lost 5 bases and the J gene lost 5 bases, with 16 bases spanning the gap. The CDR3 loop reads CASSTGGSADQPQHF. The CDR3 coding sequence is TGTGCCAGCAGTACGGGGGGCTCAGCGGATCAGCCCCAGCATTTT.

The table lists this clonotype with many counts. The chain carries TRBV5-1 and TRBJ1-4, with a tentative D call TRBD1 (6 bases). Trimming cost V 4 bases and J 5 bases, with 15 bases left between them. The germline V gene has CDR1 SGHRS and CDR2 YFSETQ. The CDR3 covers 15 residues. The CDR3 reads CASSVTGNINEKLFF. CDR3 DNA: TGCGCCAGCAGCGTTACAGGGAACATAAATGAAAAACTGTTTTTT. Variable domain in full (rest from reference TRBV5-1 and TRBJ1-4): KAGVTQTPRYLIKTRGQQVTLSCSPISGHRSVSWYQQTPGQGLQFLFEYFSETQRNKGNFPGRFSGRQFSNSRSEMNVSTLELGDSALYLCASSVTGNINEKLFFGSGTQLSVL.

This clonotype was recorded at least ten times. The genes are TRBV12-3 or TRBV12-4 and TRBJ2-1; D gene uncertain. The CDR3 runs 13 residues. The ends were cut back, 5 bases at V and 5 bases at J, with 10 bases in the middle. This CDR3 reads CASSAQLNNEQFF. CDR3 coding DNA: TGTGCCAGCAGTGCTCAATTGAACAATGAGCAGTTCTTC.

This clonotype has a count of ten or more. This chain connects TRBV11-1 to TRBJ1-2, with 8 bases fitting TRBD1. The junction had 6 bases not matched to a gene; V was cut back by 5 bases and J by 4 bases. CDR3 length: 14 amino acids. Germline CDR1 and CDR2: SGHAT and FQDESV (reference sequence). The CDR3 here is CASSTRTGIYGYTF. As DNA, the CDR3 is TGTGCCAGCAGCACGAGGACAGGGATCTATGGCTACACCTTC.

This clonotype was counted at least ten times. The genes are TRBV29-1 and TRBJ1-2, with D maybe TRBD1 (5 bases). V lost 7 bases to trimming and J lost 7 bases, with 16 bases between them. Germline CDR1 and CDR2: SQVTM and ANQGSEA. The CDR3 totals 12 residues. CDR3 loop: CSDFTGSSGYTF. CDR3 DNA: TGCAGCGACTTTACAGGATCGAGTGGCTACACCTTC. The variable domain in full, completed from reference TRBV29-1 and TRBJ1-2, reads SAVISQKPSRDICQRGTSLTIQCQVDSQVTMMFWYRQQPGQSLTLIATANQGSEATYESGFVIDKFPISRPNLTFSTLTVSNMSPEDSSIYLCSDFTGSSGYTFGSGTRLTVV.

This clonotype has at least ten counts. The chain employs TRBV20-1 and TRBJ1-1, with unresolved D. Trimming stripped 5 bases from V and 9 bases from J, with 28 bases between. CDR3 length: 16 residues. Germline V gene lookup returns CDR1 DFQATT and CDR2 SNEGSKA (reference sequence). Written as DNA, the CDR3 is TGCAGTGCTGACAATCTAGCGGGAGCCGGTAGATCCCAAGCTTTCTTT. Protein sequence: CSADNLAGAGRSQAFF.

This clonotype was recorded at least ten times. The rearrangement uses TRBV20-1 and TRBJ2-1; 7 positions match TRBD2. Germline assignment: CDR1 DFQATT and CDR2 SNEGSKA (reference sequence). The CDR3 covers 16 residues. The V and J ends lost 2 bases and 0 bases, in that order; junction bases with no gene match: 7. Written as DNA, the CDR3 is TGCAGTGCTAGAAGGCTAGCGGTCAGCTCCTACAATGAGCAGTTCTTC. The encoded protein is CSARRLAVSSYNEQFF.

The genes are TRBV5-4 and TRBJ1-2; 8 positions match TRBD1. CDR1 and CDR2 (germline): SGHNT, YYREEE (reference sequence). The CDR3 totals 13 residues. J was trimmed by 12 bases and V by 0 bases; bases with no gene match: 7. CDR3 in amino acids: CASSLAGAGGHTF. The CDR3 nucleotides are TGTGCCAGCAGCTTGGCCGGCGCAGGGGGCCACACCTTC.